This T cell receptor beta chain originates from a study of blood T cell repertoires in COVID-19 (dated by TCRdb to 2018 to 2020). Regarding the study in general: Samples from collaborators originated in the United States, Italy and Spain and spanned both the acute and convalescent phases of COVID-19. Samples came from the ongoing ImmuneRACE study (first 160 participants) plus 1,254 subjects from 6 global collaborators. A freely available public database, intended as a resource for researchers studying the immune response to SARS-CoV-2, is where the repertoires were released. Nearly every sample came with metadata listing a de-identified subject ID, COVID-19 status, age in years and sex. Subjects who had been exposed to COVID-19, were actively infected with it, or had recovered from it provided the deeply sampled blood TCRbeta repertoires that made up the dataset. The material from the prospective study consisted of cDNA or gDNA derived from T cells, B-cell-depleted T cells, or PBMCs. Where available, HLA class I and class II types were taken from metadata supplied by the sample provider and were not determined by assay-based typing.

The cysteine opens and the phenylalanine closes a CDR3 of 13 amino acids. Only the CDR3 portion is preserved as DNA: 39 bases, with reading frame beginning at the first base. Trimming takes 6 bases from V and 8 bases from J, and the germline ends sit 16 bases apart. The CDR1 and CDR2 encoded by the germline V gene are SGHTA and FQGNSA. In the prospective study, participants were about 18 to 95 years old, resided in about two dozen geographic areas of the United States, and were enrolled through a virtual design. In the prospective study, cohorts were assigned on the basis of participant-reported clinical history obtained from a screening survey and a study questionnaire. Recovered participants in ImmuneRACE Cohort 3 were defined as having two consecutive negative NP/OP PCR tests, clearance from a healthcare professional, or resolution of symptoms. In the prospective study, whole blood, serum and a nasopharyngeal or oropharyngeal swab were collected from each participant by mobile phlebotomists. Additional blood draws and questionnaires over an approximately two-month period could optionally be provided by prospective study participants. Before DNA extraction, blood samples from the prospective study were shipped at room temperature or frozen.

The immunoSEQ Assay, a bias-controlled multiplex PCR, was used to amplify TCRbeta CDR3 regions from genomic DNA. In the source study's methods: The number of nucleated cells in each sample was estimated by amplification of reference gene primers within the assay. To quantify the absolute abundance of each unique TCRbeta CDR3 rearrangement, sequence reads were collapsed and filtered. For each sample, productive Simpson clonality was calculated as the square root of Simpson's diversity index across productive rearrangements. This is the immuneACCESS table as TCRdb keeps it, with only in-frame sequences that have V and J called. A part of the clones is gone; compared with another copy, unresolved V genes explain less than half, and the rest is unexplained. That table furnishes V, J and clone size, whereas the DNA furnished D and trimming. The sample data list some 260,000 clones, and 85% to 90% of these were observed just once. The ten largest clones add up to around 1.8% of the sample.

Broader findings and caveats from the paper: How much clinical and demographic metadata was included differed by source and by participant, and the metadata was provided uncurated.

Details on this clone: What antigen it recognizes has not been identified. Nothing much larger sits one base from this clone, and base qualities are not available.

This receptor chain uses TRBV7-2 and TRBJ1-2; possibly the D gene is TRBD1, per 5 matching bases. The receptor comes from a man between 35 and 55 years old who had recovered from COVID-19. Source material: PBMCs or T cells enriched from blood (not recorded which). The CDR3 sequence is CASRPRVSGGYTF. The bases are TGTGCCAGCAGGCCCAGGGTATCAGGGGGCTACACCTTC.